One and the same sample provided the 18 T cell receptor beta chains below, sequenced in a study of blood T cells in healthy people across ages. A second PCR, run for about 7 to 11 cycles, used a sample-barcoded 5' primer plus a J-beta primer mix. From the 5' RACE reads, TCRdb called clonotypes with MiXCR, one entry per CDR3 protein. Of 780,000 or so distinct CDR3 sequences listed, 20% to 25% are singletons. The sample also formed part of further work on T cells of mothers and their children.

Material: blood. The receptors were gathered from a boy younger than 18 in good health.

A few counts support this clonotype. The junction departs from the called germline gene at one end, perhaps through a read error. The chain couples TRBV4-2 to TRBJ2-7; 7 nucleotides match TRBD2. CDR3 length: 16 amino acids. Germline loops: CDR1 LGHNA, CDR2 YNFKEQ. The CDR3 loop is CASSEDGSGDSYEQYF. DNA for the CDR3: TGTGCCAGCAGCGAAGATGGCAGCGGGGACTCCTACGAGCAGTACTTC.

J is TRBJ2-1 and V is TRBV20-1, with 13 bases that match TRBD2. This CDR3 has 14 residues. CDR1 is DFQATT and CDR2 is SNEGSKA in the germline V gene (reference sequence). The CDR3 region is CRPTGLAGENEQFF. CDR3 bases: TGCAGGCCAACTGGACTAGCGGGAGAAAATGAGCAGTTCTTC.

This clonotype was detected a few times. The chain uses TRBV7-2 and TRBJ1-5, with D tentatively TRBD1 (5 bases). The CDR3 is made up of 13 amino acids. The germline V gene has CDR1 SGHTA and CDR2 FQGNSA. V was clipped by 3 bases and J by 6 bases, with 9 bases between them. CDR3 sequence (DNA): TGTGCCAGCAGCTTCCAGGGAGGTCAGCCCCAGCATTTT. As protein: CASSFQGGQPQHF. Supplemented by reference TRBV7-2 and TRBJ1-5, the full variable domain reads GAGVSQSPSNKVTEKGKDVELRCDPISGHTALYWYRQSLGQGLEFLIYFQGNSAPDKSGLPSDRFSAERTGGSVSTLTIQRTQQEDSAVYLCASSFQGGQPQHFGDGTRLSIL.

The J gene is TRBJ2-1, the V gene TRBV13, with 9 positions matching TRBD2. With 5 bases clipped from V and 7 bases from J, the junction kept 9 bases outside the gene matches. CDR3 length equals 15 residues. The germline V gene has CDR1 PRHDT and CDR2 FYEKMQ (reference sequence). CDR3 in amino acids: CASSPAAGGQNEQFF. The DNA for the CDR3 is TGTGCCAGCAGCCCGGCGGCGGGAGGGCAAAATGAGCAGTTCTTC.

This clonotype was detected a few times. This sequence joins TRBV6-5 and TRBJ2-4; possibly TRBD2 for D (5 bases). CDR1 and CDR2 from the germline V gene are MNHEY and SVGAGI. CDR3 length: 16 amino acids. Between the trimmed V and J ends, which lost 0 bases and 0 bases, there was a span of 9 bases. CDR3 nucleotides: TGTGCCAGCAGTTACTCTAGCGTACTAGCCAAAAACATTCAGTACTTC. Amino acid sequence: CASSYSSVLAKNIQYF.

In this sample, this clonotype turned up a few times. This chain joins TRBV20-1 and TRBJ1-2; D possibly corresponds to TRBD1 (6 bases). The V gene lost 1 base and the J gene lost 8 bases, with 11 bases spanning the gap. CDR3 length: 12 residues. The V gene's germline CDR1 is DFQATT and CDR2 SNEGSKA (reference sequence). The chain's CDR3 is CSARVTGAGYTF. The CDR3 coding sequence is TGCAGTGCTAGAGTAACGGGGGCGGGCTACACCTTC.

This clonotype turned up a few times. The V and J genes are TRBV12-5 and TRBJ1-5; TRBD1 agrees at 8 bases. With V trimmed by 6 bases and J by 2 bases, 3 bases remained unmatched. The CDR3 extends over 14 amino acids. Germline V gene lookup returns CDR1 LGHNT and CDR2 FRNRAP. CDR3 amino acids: CASGRDRRNQPQHF. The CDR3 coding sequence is TGTGCTAGTGGACGGGACAGGCGCAATCAGCCCCAGCATTTT.

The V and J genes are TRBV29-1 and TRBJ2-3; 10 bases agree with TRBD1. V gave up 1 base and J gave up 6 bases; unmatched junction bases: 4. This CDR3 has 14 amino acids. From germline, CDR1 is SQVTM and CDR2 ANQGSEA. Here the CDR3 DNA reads TGCAGCGTTGAAGGACAGGGGGCAGGGGATACGCAGTATTTT. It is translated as CSVEGQGAGDTQYF.

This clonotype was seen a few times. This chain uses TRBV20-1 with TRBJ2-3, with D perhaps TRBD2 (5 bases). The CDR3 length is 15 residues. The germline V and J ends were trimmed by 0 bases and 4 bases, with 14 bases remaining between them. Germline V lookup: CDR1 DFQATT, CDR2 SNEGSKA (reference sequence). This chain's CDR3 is CSARDLPGISDTQYF. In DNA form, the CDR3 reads TGCAGTGCTAGAGATCTCCCGGGAATCTCAGATACGCAGTATTTT.

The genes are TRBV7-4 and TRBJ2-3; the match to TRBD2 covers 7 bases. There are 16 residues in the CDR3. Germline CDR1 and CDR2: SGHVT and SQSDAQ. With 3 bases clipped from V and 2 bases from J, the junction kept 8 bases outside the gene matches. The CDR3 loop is CASSFRRRGFTDTQYF. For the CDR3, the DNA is TGTGCCAGCAGCTTTAGGAGGCGGGGGTTCACAGATACGCAGTATTTT. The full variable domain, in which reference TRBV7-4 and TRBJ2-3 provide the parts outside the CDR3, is GAGVSQSPRYKVAKRGRDVALRCDSISGHVTLYWYRQTLGQGSEVLTYSQSDAQRDKSGRPSGRFSAERPERSVSTLKIQRTEQGDSAVYLCASSFRRRGFTDTQYFGPGTRLTVL.

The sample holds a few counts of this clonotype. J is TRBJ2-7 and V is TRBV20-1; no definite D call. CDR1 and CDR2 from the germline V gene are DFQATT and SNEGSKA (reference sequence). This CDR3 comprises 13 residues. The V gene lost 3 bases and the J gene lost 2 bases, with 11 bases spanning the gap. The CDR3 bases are TGCAGTGCTAGTTTAGGGCTTACCTACGAGCAGTACTTC. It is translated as CSASLGLTYEQYF.

The CDR3 bases are TGTGCCAGCAGTTTATCAGTTCGGGGCTACACCTTC. Translation gives CASSLSVRGYTF. The gene calls are TRBV28 and TRBJ1-2; D gene unclear. V was shortened by 1 base and J by 8 bases, with 8 bases between the two germline ends. CDR3 size: 12 residues. From germline, CDR1 is MDHEN and CDR2 SYDVKM.

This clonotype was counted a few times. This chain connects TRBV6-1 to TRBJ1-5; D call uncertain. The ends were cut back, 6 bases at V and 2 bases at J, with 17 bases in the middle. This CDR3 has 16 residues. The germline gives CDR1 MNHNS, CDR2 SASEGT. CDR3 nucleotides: TGTGCCAGCAGGCCGACATCCTCGGGAGGCAATCAGCCCCAGCATTTT. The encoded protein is CASRPTSSGGNQPQHF.

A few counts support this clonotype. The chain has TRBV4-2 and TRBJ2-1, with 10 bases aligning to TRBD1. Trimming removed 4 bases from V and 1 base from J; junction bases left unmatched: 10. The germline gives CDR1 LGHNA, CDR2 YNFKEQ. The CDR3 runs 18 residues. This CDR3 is CASSLILRDRGSYNEQFF. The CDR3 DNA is TGTGCCAGCAGCCTTATATTACGGGACAGGGGTTCCTACAATGAGCAGTTCTTC.

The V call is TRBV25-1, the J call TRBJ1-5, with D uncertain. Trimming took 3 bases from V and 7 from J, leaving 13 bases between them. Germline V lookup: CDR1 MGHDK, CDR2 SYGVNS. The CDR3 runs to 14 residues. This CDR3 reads CASSDLGDGQPQHF. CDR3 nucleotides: TGTGCCAGCAGTGATTTAGGAGACGGACAGCCCCAGCATTTT.

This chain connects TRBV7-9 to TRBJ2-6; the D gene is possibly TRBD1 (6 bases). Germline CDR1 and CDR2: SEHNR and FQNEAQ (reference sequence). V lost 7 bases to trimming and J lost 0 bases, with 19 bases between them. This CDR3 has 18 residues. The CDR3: CASTILGDISSGANVLTF. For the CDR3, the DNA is TGTGCCAGCACCATTCTAGGGGACATAAGCTCTGGGGCCAACGTCCTGACTTTC.

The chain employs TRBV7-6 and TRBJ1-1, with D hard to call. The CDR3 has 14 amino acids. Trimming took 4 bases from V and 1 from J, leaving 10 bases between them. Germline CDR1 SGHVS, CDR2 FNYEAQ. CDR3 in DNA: TGTGCCAGCAGCTCTTCCCTGGGGAACACTGAAGCTTTCTTT. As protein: CASSSSLGNTEAFF.

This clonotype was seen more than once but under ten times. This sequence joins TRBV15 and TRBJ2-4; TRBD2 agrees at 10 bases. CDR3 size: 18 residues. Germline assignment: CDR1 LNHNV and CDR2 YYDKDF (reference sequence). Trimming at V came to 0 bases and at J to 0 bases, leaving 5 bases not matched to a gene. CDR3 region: CATSRDGVAGGAKNIQYF. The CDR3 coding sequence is TGTGCCACCAGCAGAGATGGGGTAGCGGGAGGAGCCAAAAACATTCAGTACTTC. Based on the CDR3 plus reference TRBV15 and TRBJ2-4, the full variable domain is DAMVIQNPRYQVTQFGKPVTLSCSQTLNHNVMYWYQQKSSQAPKLLFHYYDKDFNNEADTPDNFQSRRPNTSFCFLDIRSPGLGDTAMYLCATSRDGVAGGAKNIQYFGAGTRLSVL.